These T cell receptor beta chains were read from a single sample in a study of response to subunit inactivated influenza vaccine. TCRdb re-called the RT-PCR reads with MiXCR, one entry per CDR3 protein. In the table there are about 500,000 distinct CDR3 sequences, more than 15% of which are singletons. Sequencing was performed on CD4+ T cells sorted from PBMCs, taken roughly 24 months after vaccination. These receptors were collected from a man aged 45-69 years who received an inactivated influenza vaccine. The CDR3 runs from the conserved cysteine through the conserved F or W. Fields, in order: CDR3 DNA, CDR3 protein, D gene, J gene, clone size, V gene. The D gene is left open where the match is weak. Some rows mark clone size as missing; the rest say once, few, many or name a class of expanded clone.

CDR3nt: TGTGCCACCAGCAGTGGGGTGTCGAACACCGGGGAGCTGTTTTTT; CDR3aa: CATSSGVSNTGELFF; d_gene: NA; j_gene: TRBJ2-2; abundance: many; v_gene: TRBV24-1
CDR3nt: TGTGCCAGCTTACAGGGAAGGTTCTACGAGCAGTACTTC; CDR3aa: CASLQGRFYEQYF; d_gene: NA; j_gene: TRBJ2-7; abundance: few; v_gene: TRBV28
CDR3nt: TGCGCCAGCAGCCAAGGGGTTTTGGAGAGAGGCTATGGCTACACCTTC; CDR3aa: CASSQGVLERGYGYTF; d_gene: NA; j_gene: TRBJ1-2; abundance: many; v_gene: TRBV4-3
CDR3nt: TGCAGTGCTAGCGGAGCCCCGGGAGACGGGACCCAGTACTTC; CDR3aa: CSASGAPGDGTQYF; d_gene: NA; j_gene: TRBJ2-5; abundance: few; v_gene: TRBV20-1
CDR3nt: TGTGCCAGCAGCCCCGGGACTATGTTGTACGAGCAGTACTTC; CDR3aa: CASSPGTMLYEQYF; d_gene: TRBD2; j_gene: TRBJ2-7; abundance: NA; v_gene: TRBV28
CDR3nt: TGTGCCAGCACCAATCAGGGGCTAGCGGGAAATGAGCAGTTCTTC; CDR3aa: CASTNQGLAGNEQFF; d_gene: TRBD2; j_gene: TRBJ2-1; abundance: NA; v_gene: TRBV5-5
CDR3nt: TGCAGCGTTGGCGGACTTTCCTACGAGCAGTACTTC; CDR3aa: CSVGGLSYEQYF; d_gene: NA; j_gene: TRBJ2-7; abundance: NA; v_gene: TRBV29-1
CDR3nt: TGTGCCAGCAACCGGGGGGCCGGCGGTGAGCAGTTCTTC; CDR3aa: CASNRGAGGEQFF; d_gene: NA; j_gene: TRBJ2-1; abundance: few; v_gene: TRBV7-2
CDR3nt: TGTGCCAGCAGTCCACCGACCCAACGCAGTGAGCAGTTCTTC; CDR3aa: CASSPPTQRSEQFF; d_gene: NA; j_gene: TRBJ2-1; abundance: NA; v_gene: TRBV28
CDR3nt: TGTGCCAGCAGCATTTTGACAGGGTCTGGGGAGACCCAGTACTTC; CDR3aa: CASSILTGSGETQYF; d_gene: TRBD1; j_gene: TRBJ2-5; abundance: few; v_gene: TRBV28
CDR3nt: TGCGCCAGCAGCCAAGACGTTATGGGGCAAGCATCTGGAAACACCATATATTTT; CDR3aa: CASSQDVMGQASGNTIYF; d_gene: NA; j_gene: TRBJ1-3; abundance: NA; v_gene: TRBV4-3
CDR3nt: TGTGCCAGCAGCCCCGGGGGGATGAACACCGAGGAGCTGTTTTTT; CDR3aa: CASSPGGMNTEELFF; d_gene: TRBD2; j_gene: TRBJ2-2; abundance: few; v_gene: TRBV7-2
CDR3nt: TGTGCCAGCAGTTCGGAACCGAGGGTGGCTGAAAAACTGTTTTTT; CDR3aa: CASSSEPRVAEKLFF; d_gene: NA; j_gene: TRBJ1-4; abundance: few; v_gene: TRBV7-6